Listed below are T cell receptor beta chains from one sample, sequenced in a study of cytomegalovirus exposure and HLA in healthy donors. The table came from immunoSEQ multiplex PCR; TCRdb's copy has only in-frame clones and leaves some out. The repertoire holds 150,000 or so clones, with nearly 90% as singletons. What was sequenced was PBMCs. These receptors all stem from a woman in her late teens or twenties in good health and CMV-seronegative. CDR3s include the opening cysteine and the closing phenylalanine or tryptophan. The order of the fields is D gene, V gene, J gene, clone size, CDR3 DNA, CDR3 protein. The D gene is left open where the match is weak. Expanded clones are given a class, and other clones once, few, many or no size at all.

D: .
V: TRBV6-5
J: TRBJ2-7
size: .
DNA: TGTGCCAGCAGACACCTACAGATACACGAGCAGTACTTC
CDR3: CASRHLQIHEQYF

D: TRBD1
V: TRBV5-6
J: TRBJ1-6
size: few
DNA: TGTGCCAGCAGCTTAGAGGGGACAGACTCCTATAATTCACCCCTCCACTTT
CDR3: CASSLEGTDSYNSPLHF

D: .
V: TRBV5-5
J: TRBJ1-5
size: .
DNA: TGTGCCAGCAGCTTGGTAGGCGGGAACAGCAATCAGCCCCAGCATTTT
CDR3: CASSLVGGNSNQPQHF

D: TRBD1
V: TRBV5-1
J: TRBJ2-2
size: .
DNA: TGCGCCAGCAGCTCCAGACAGGGATGGACCGGGGAGCTGTTTTTT
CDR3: CASSSRQGWTGELFF

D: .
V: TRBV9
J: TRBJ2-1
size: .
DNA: TGTGCCAGCAGCGACCCCCCGGTGGGAGTAAACAATGAGCAGTTCTTC
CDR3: CASSDPPVGVNNEQFF

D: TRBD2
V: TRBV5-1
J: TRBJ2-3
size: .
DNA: TGCGCCAGCAGCTTGGCCATACGCGGGGGGCGAACAGATACGCAGTATTTT
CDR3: CASSLAIRGGRTDTQYF

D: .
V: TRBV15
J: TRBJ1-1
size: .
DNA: TGTGCCACCAGCAGAGGTGGAGGGTGGGACACTGAAGCTTTCTTT
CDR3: CATSRGGGWDTEAFF

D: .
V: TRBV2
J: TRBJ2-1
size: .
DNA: TGTGCCAGCAGGACAGGTAACAATGAGCAGTTCTTC
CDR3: CASRTGNNEQFF

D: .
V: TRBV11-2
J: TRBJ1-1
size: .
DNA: TGTGCCAGCAGCCCCTACGGGGTAGCTTTCTTT
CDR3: CASSPYGVAFF

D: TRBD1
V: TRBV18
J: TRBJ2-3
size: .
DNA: TGTGCCAGCTCACCCAACGCCCCTCGGACAGGGGGGGATACGCAGTATTTT
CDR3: CASSPNAPRTGGDTQYF

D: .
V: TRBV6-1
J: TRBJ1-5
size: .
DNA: TGTGCCAGCAGTGAGCAGGGAGGGGGGACGATTCAGCCCCAGCATTTT
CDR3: CASSEQGGGTIQPQHF

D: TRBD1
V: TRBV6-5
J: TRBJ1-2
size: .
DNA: TGTGCCAGCAGCGGACGGGGACAGTATCGTGGCTACACCTTC
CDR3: CASSGRGQYRGYTF

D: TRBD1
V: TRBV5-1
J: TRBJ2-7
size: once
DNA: TGCGCCAGCAGGGTCGGACCGCGGCAGGGGGCATACGAGCAGTACTTC
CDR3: CASRVGPRQGAYEQYF

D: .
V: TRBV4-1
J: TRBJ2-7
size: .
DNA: TGCGCCAGCAGCCATGGCCTGGGGAGCTACGAGCAGTACTTC
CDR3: CASSHGLGSYEQYF

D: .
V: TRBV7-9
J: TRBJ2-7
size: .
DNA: TGTGCCAGCCTCCCCCTTGGGGGCCAGGGGTACTTC
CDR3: CASLPLGGQGYF